This T cell receptor beta chain was documented in a study of T cell repertoires in cytomegalovirus infection (dated by TCRdb to the late 2010s). About the study as a whole: Recently identified HLA-C-restricted CMV epitopes, whose presentation resists viral immunomodulation, were targeted by peptide stimulations together with well-studied HLA-B-restricted epitopes. Because public TCR beta signatures pointed to carriage of CMV infection together with the matching HLA type, the HLA type of each donor mattered for the analysis. Beyond this particular receptor, the publication reports: Cumulative frequency of public TCR beta family members discriminated carriers of CMV infection plus the relevant HLA type in this cohort and an independent approximately 400-donor cohort. The ex vivo response was dominated by HLA-C-restricted CMV-specific TCR beta clonotypes, which also provided the single most frequent clonotype in two of eight donors.

Taken with the paper, the label for treatment or condition translates to: in vitro stimulation with specific CMV peptide epitopes to enrich CMV-specific T cells. The sequencer was an Illumina HiSeq 1500. TCRdb applied fastp at Q25 and MiXCR to the public reads, then kept only in-frame beta chains. Each entry merges the rows of one CDR3 protein and shows their most common DNA and genes. This sample has more than 300,000 distinct CDR3 sequences in its table, and roughly 34% of those were observed once. Of the sample, about 13% falls within the top ten clones. This clonotype was counted at least ten times. The antigen it binds to is not known. At one end the junction does not follow the germline gene, possibly because of a read error. The germline V gene yields MNHNS for CDR1 and SASEGT for CDR2. CDR3 length: 13 amino acids, cysteine to phenylalanine. The CDR3 DNA has 39 bases and is translated from base 1.

The material sequenced was cultured PBMCs, taken from culture after CMV antigen stimulation. The receptor was derived from a human donor in good health (CMV status not recorded). Some clones in this sample may be carry-over from other donors' samples. Recombination joined TRBV6-1 with TRBJ2-1; 9 bases in between match TRBD2. Here the CDR3 is given as CASRKDPGTSLVF. The DNA reads TGTGCCAGCAGGAAGGACCCCGGGACTAGCCTCGTCTTC.